These 23 T cell receptor beta chains came from one sample sequenced in a study of shared clonotypes between healthy human individuals. Produced via immunoSEQ multiplex PCR; TCRdb's table is partial and in-frame only. The table has 600,000 to 750,000 clones, about 90% seen once. Sequenced sample: memory CD8+ T cells from PBMCs. The sample's subset: CD45RO+ cells pooled with CCR7-negative TemRA cells. These receptors all come from a man between 18 and 29 years old in good health. Some clones in this sample may be carry-over from other donors' samples.

Only a few counts were recorded for this clone. The J gene is TRBJ2-7, the V gene TRBV5-1, with D tentatively TRBD1 (6 bases). Trimming cost V 6 bases and J 5 bases, with 15 bases left between them. Germline V gives CDR1 SGHRS, CDR2 YFSETQ. This CDR3 spans 13 amino acids. The CDR3 reads CASNMGTGNEQYF. In DNA, the CDR3 is TGCGCCAGCAATATGGGCACAGGGAACGAGCAGTACTTC.

The count of this clone is one. CDR3 DNA: TGCGCCAGCAGCCAATTCTCAGGGGGCACCTACGAGCAGTACTTC. This translates into CASSQFSGGTYEQYF. The chain joins TRBV4-3 to TRBJ2-5; TRBD1 matches 8 bases. The J call may be faulty, since TRBJ2-7 better matches the DNA end. CDR3 length equals 15 residues. The germline gives CDR1 LGHNA, CDR2 YSLEER.

The chain is built from TRBV6-5 and TRBJ1-2, with a tentative D call TRBD1 (5 bases). This CDR3 has 13 residues. V was trimmed by 10 bases and J by 5 bases, leaving 17 bases between them. In germline, CDR1 is MNHEY, CDR2 SVGAGI. This chain's CDR3 is CATTPRDSYGYTF. For the CDR3, the DNA is TGTGCCACAACCCCCAGGGATTCTTATGGCTACACCTTC.

V and J are TRBV2 and TRBJ2-7; possible D gene TRBD1, 6 bases. The CDR3 is made up of 13 amino acids. CDR1 is SNHLY, CDR2 FYNNEI, per germline. V lost 11 bases and J lost 4, with 18 bases in between. This CDR3 reads CALDREGEYEQYF. The CDR3 nucleotides are TGTGCCTTAGATAGAGAGGGGGAGTACGAGCAGTACTTC.

The chain employs TRBV7-8 and TRBJ1-2; 7 positions agree with TRBD1. V lost 2 bases to trimming and J lost 6 bases; unmatched junction nucleotides: 9. The CDR3 is 15 amino acids. CDR1 is SGHVS and CDR2 is FQNEAQ in the germline V gene. CDR3 residues: CASSLKTGLGDGYTF. In DNA form, the CDR3 reads TGTGCCAGCAGCTTAAAGACAGGGCTTGGGGATGGCTACACCTTC.

The chain uses TRBV6-5 and TRBJ2-7, with D possibly TRBD1 on 6 matching bases. Germline V gives CDR1 MNHEY, CDR2 SVGAGI. This CDR3 spans 15 amino acids. V lost 6 bases and J 3 bases, leaving 18 bases between the germline ends. The CDR3 protein is CASRQMGARVYEQYF. The CDR3 region has the DNA TGTGCCAGCAGGCAGATGGGGGCGCGGGTCTACGAGCAGTACTTC.

The chain has TRBV9 and TRBJ2-3; D not certain. Germline V gene data show CDR1 as SGDLS and CDR2 as YYNGEE. The CDR3 loop spans 18 amino acids. V dropped 2 bases and J dropped 5 bases, with 24 bases sitting between them. As DNA, the CDR3 is TGTGCCAGCAGCGTTTTCGGACGTTCAGGCCCTTTTCGAGATACGCAGTATTTT. It yields the protein CASSVFGRSGPFRDTQYF.

This chain joins TRBV15 and TRBJ1-5, with a possible D match to TRBD1 (5 bases). Deletions cut 5 bases from V and 13 bases from J, with 15 bases between. From germline, CDR1 is LNHNV and CDR2 YYDKDF (reference sequence). This CDR3 is 12 amino acids long. The CDR3 DNA is TGTGCCACCAGCTCTCCCTCCAGGGCGCAGCATTTT. Protein sequence: CATSSPSRAQHF.

J is TRBJ2-7 and V is TRBV28; TRBD2 aligns across 8 bases. Germline CDR1 MDHEN, CDR2 SYDVKM. This CDR3 has 14 amino acids. V lost 4 bases and J lost 6; bases outside the gene matches: 8. The CDR3: CASSSSGSPREQYF. The CDR3 region has the DNA TGTGCCAGCAGTTCGAGCGGGAGCCCCCGCGAGCAGTACTTC. Variable domain in full (rest from reference TRBV28 and TRBJ2-7): DVKVTQSSRYLVKRTGEKVFLECVQDMDHENMFWYRQDPGLGLRLIYFSYDVKMKEKGDIPEGYSVSREKKERFSLILESASTNQTSMYLCASSSSGSPREQYFGPGTRLTVT.

This clone was seen ten or more times. The chain employs TRBV4-1 and TRBJ1-1; D unresolved. Germline lookup yields CDR1 MGHRA and CDR2 YSYEKL. V lost 0 bases to trimming and J lost 8 bases, with 10 bases between them. CDR3 length equals 13 residues. DNA of the CDR3: TGCGCCAGCAGCCAAGATGTGGTAACCGAAGCTTTCTTT. It specifies CASSQDVVTEAFF.

The chain joins TRBV7-9 to TRBJ1-2, with TRBD1 as a possible D gene (5 bases). Trimming took 2 bases from V and 7 from J, leaving 20 bases between them. Germline V gene data show CDR1 as SEHNR and CDR2 as FQNEAQ (reference sequence). This CDR3 comprises 16 residues. For the CDR3, the DNA is TGTGCCAGCAGCTTACCACTAGGGGAGGGATCGGCTGGCTACACCTTC. This gives the protein CASSLPLGEGSAGYTF. The variable domain in full, completed from reference TRBV7-9 and TRBJ1-2, reads DTGVSQNPRHKITKRGQNVTFRCDPISEHNRLYWYRQTLGQGPEFLTYFQNEAQLEKSRLLSDRFSAERPKGSFSTLEIQRTEQGDSAMYLCASSLPLGEGSAGYTFGSGTRLTVV.

The chain uses TRBV11-2 and TRBJ2-7, with D tentatively TRBD1 or TRBD2 (5 bases each). Germline V CDR1 and CDR2: SGHAT, FQNNGV. V lost 0 bases and J lost 6, with 9 bases in between. This CDR3 is built from 13 residues. CDR3 region: CASSLESGGEQYF. Written as DNA, the CDR3 is TGTGCCAGCAGCTTAGAGTCTGGGGGCGAGCAGTACTTC.

On this clone itself: The same CDR3 also results from other DNA sequences found in this sample. The rearrangement links TRBV28 to TRBJ1-2; 7 bases are shared with TRBD1. From germline, CDR1 is MDHEN and CDR2 SYDVKM. Trimming cost V 3 bases and J 5 bases; bases outside gene matches: 3. CDR3 size: 13 residues. This CDR3 is CASSFRTGYGYTF. The CDR3 DNA reads TGTGCCAGCAGTTTTAGGACAGGTTATGGCTACACCTTC.

The chain couples TRBV7-9 to TRBJ2-1; 10 positions match TRBD1. The CDR3 sequence is 15 residues long. After removal of 5 bases from V and 9 bases from J, the junction contained 10 bases not matched to a gene. Germline V gene sequence: CDR1 SEHNR, CDR2 FQNEAQ (reference sequence). CDR3 residues: CASSLGQGRLGEQFF. The CDR3 DNA reads as TGTGCCAGCAGCCTGGGACAGGGGCGGTTAGGTGAGCAGTTCTTC.

The rearrangement joins TRBV4-1 to TRBJ1-1; no reliable D call. CDR3 length: 16 residues. The V end lost 1 base, the J end lost 0 bases, and 12 bases lay between the germline ends. The germline V gene encodes CDR1 MGHRA and CDR2 YSYEKL. Here the CDR3 reads CASSQGPNKLNTEAFF. In nucleotides, the CDR3 is TGCGCCAGCAGCCAAGGCCCCAATAAACTGAACACTGAAGCTTTCTTT.

Points on this clone: This could be a read error, since a much larger clone is one nucleotide away. Additional DNA sequences in this sample encode the identical CDR3. V is TRBV7-8 and J is TRBJ2-7; the D is unclear. The CDR3 loop spans 13 amino acids. Germline CDR1 reads SGHVS; CDR2 reads FQNEAQ. Trimming cost V 1 base and J 0 bases, with 4 bases left between them. As DNA, the CDR3 is TGTGCCAGCAGCTTAGTAGTCTCCTACGAGCAGTACTTC. Translating gives CASSLVVSYEQYF.

Concerning this clone: A much larger clone sits a single nucleotide away, making a read error possible. This specimen includes other DNA sequences encoding the same CDR3. J is TRBJ2-5 and V is TRBV7-9; no clear D gene. With 5 bases removed from V and 1 base from J, the gap between germline ends came to 2 bases. The CDR3 runs to 11 residues. The germline V gene has CDR1 SEHNR and CDR2 FQNEAQ (reference sequence). The CDR3: CASSPQETQYF. In nucleotides, the CDR3 is TGTGCCAGCAGCCCCCAAGAGACCCAGTACTTC.

This clone appeared once. This chain links TRBV11-2 with TRBJ2-1; 7 positions match TRBD2. With V trimmed by 5 bases and J by 7 bases, 11 bases remained unmatched. Germline V gene lookup returns CDR1 SGHAT and CDR2 FQNNGV. CDR3 size: 15 residues. CDR3 coding DNA: TGTGCCAGCAGCCGATATCGAGCAGCGGGAAATGAGCAGTTCTTC. It translates to CASSRYRAAGNEQFF.

The rearrangement joins TRBV5-6 to TRBJ2-1, with TRBD1 identical over 10 bases. With 4 bases clipped from V and 8 bases from J, the junction kept 6 bases outside the gene matches. The CDR3 loop spans 14 amino acids. In germline, CDR1 is SGHDT, CDR2 YYEEEE. The CDR3 spells CASSPGTGVYEQFF. The CDR3 DNA is TGTGCCAGCAGCCCCGGGACAGGGGTCTATGAGCAGTTCTTC.

The J gene is TRBJ1-1, the V gene TRBV7-8; no firm D call. The CDR3 is 12 amino acids. The V and J ends lost 5 bases and 4 bases respectively, with 8 bases between them. Germline V gene sequence: CDR1 SGHVS, CDR2 FQNEAQ. CDR3 in DNA: TGTGCCAGCAGCATGCGGGCCACTGAAGCTTTCTTT. Its protein is CASSMRATEAFF.

The chain recombines TRBV13 with TRBJ2-3; a possible D gene is TRBD1 (5 bases). The CDR3 is made up of 14 amino acids. V gave up 5 bases and J gave up 6 bases, with 15 bases separating them. Germline CDR1 PRHDT, CDR2 FYEKMQ (reference sequence). The chain's CDR3 is CASSVRQSADTQYF. The CDR3 DNA is TGTGCCAGCAGCGTTCGACAGAGCGCCGATACGCAGTATTTT. The full variable domain, completed using reference TRBV13 and TRBJ2-3, is AAGVIQSPRHLIKEKRETATLKCYPIPRHDTVYWYQQGPGQDPQFLISFYEKMQSDKGSIPDRFSAQQFSDYHSELNMSSLELGDSALYFCASSVRQSADTQYFGPGTRLTVL.

The chain is built from TRBV11-2 and TRBJ2-7; 8 bases are a match to TRBD1. Germline V gene sequence: CDR1 SGHAT, CDR2 FQNNGV. The CDR3 is 15 amino acids. Unmatched junction bases numbered 9, after V lost 2 bases and J lost 6 bases. CDR3: CASSLTAGGLGEQYF. The CDR3 bases are TGTGCCAGCAGCTTAACAGCAGGGGGCCTGGGCGAGCAGTACTTC.

V and J are TRBV5-1 and TRBJ2-7; 9 bases line up with TRBD1. V shed 4 bases and J 5 bases; nucleotides not matched to a gene: 4. The length of the CDR3 is 13 residues. Germline V gene lookup returns CDR1 SGHRS and CDR2 YFSETQ. CDR3 residues: CASSLGQGNEQYF. The CDR3 coding sequence is TGCGCCAGCAGCCTAGGACAGGGGAACGAGCAGTACTTC.